The source of this TCR beta chain is a study of T cells in Graves' hyperthyroidism and ophthalmopathy. Study findings and constraints: Appearing also in blood were most of the thyroid clonotypes expanded above 0.001.

Isolation of PBMCs was performed on 8 to 10 ml fresh peripheral blood. There were TCR beta CDR3 regions amplified from RNA transcripts. Using the HTBI primer set, a first-round RT-PCR was run on the TCR CDR3. TCRdb used MiXCR to reprocess the multiplex PCR reads, holding one entry per CDR3 protein. Seen here are approximately 400,000 distinct CDR3 sequences, around 20% observed once, and the top ten hold 35% to 50%. At least ten counts were recorded for this clonotype. Its antigen is currently unknown. The CDR3 is 15 amino acids. Germline-derived CDR1 and CDR2 are SGHRS and YFSETQ. Trimming took 4 bases from V and 1 from J; bases not matched to a gene: 4.

Sequenced input: blood. The chain is built from TRBV5-1 and TRBJ2-2; 7 bases agree with TRBD1. This clonotype was sampled from a man younger than 30 with Graves' ophthalmopathy. In DNA, the CDR3 is TGCGCCAGCAGCCCGACAGGGTTGAACACCGGGGAGCTGTTTTTT. It codes for CASSPTGLNTGELFF.